The source of this TCR beta chain is a study of T cell responses to AZD1222 COVID-19 vaccine. The CDR3 extends over 13 amino acids. Trimming shortened V by 4 bases and J by 7 bases, and 10 bases separated the two germline ends. Germline CDR1 and CDR2: WSHSY and SAAADI. The method was immunoSEQ multiplex PCR; TCRdb's version includes in-frame clones alone and lacks a portion of them. The sample consists of under 150,000 clones, approximately 90% of them appearing once. Specimen: peripheral blood, collected 28 days after the second AZD1222 dose. The sequence came from an adult who received the AZD1222 COVID-19 vaccine. This rearrangement joins TRBV10-2 to TRBJ1-4, with TRBD1 as a possible D gene (5 bases). The CDR3 is CASSVGEGEKLFF. The CDR3 bases are TGCGCCAGCAGTGTAGGGGAAGGTGAAAAACTGTTTTTT.